Below, one T cell receptor (beta chain) is given with its context. The antigen is undetermined. The record originates from a study of T cell responses to AZD1222 COVID-19 vaccine. Points from the study as a whole: White British people made up most donors, females outnumbered males, and clonal diversity was possibly underestimated. Receipt of two AZD1222 doses was followed by a rise in Spike-specific TCR breadth and depth. Close to half of all spike-specific TCRs reportedly target regions of the variants that are unmutated. The number of AZD1222 recipients seropositive at baseline was only five or six.

Per germline, CDR1 SGHNT and CDR2 YENEEA. This CDR3 comprises 12 residues. V was shortened by 4 bases and J by 6 bases, with 8 bases between the two germline ends. The assay was immunoSEQ multiplex PCR, and TCRdb's table has in-frame clones only and misses some. This sample has around 94,000 clones, with 80% to 85% found just once. J is TRBJ2-3 and V is TRBV11-3; perhaps D is TRBD1 or TRBD2 (5 bases each). This TCR came from an adult in good health. Here the sequenced sample was peripheral blood, taken on day 0 of AZD1222 vaccination. The CDR3 DNA reads TGTGCCAGCAGCTCTTGGGGGGATACGCAGTATTTT. Translating it yields CASSSWGDTQYF.